This TCR beta chain was sequenced in a study of CXCR3-negative and CXCR3-positive naive CD8 T cells. Concerning this clonotype: Its specificity is unknown.

CD45RO-CCR7+CD27+CD95- expression identified naive CD8+ T cells. This CDR3 has 12 amino acids. Germline CDR1 is SGHRS and CDR2 is YFSETQ. Whole-study results and caveats: Memory cells diverged, while naive CXCR3-positive and CXCR3-negative cells had similar TRBV-TRBJ usage. CXCR3-positive naive cells carried more hydrophobic TRB CDR3s than CXCR3-negative naive cells did.

Through 5' RACE with UMI labels, the TRB cDNA libraries were prepared. TCRdb reprocessed the 5' RACE reads and stores each CDR3 protein as one record, lacking DNA. Its listing shows some 50,000 distinct CDR3 sequences. J is TRBJ2-1 and V is TRBV5-1. Sequencing used naive CXCR3- CD8+ T cells from blood. Indicated subset: CD45RO-CCR7+CD27+CD95- naive CD8+ T cells lacking CXCR3 (TNR3-). This clonotype was sampled from a human donor in good health. Some clones in this sample may be carry-over from other donors' samples. The CDR3: CASSYDADEQFF.